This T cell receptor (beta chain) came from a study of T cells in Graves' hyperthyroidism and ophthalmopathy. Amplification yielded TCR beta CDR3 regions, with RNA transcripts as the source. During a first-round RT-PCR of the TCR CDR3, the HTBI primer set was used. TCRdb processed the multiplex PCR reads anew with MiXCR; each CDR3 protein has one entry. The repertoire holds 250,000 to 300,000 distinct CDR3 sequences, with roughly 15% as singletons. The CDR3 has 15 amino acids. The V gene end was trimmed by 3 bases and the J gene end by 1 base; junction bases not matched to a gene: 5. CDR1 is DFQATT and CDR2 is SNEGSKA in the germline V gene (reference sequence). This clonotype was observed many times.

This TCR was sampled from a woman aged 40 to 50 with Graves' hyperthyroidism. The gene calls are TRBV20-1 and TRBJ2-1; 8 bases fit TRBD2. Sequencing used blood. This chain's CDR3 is CSASPAGGSYNEQFF. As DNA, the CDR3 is TGCAGTGCTAGTCCGGCGGGAGGATCCTACAATGAGCAGTTCTTC.